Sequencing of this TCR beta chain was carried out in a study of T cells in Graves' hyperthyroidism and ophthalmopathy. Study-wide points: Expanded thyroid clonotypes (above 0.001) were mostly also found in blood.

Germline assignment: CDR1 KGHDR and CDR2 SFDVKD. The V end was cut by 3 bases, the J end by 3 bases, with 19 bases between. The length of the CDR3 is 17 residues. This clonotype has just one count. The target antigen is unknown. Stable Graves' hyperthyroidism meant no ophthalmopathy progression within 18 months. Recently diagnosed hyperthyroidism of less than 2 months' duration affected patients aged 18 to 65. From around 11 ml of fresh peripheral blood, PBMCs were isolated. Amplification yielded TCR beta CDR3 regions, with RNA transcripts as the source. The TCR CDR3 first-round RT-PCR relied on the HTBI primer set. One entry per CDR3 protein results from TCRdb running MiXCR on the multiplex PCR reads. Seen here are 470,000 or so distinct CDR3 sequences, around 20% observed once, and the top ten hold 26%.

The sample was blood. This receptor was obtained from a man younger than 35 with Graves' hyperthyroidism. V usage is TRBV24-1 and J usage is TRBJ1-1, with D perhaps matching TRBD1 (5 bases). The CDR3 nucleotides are TGTGCCACCAGTGATGCCCCAGAGATAGGGGCCCACACTGAAGCTTTCTTT. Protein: CATSDAPEIGAHTEAFF.